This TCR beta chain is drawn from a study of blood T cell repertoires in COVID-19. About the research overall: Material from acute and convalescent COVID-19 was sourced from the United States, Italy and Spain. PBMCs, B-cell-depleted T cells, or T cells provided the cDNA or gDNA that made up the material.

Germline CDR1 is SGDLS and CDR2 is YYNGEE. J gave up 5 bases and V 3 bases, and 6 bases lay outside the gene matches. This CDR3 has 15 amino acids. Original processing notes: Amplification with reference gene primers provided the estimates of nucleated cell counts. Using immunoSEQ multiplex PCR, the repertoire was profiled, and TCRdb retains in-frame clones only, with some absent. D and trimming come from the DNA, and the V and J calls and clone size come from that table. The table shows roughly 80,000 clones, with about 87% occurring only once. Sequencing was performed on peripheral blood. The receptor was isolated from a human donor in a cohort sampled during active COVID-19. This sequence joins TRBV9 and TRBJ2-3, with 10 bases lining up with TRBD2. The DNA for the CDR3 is TGTGCCAGCAGCGGGTCTAGCGGGAGAGAAGATACGCAGTATTTT. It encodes CASSGSSGREDTQYF.